This passage covers 20 T cell receptor beta chains from one sample sequenced in a study of cytomegalovirus exposure and HLA in healthy donors. PCR used 60 Vbeta primers and 13 Jbeta primers. Here immunoSEQ multiplex PCR was the method, and the copy in TCRdb shows in-frame clones only, minus some. The data hold about 190,000 clones, with about four fifths observed a single time. Sequencing used PBMCs. Every receptor here comes from a man aged 30 to 39 in good health and CMV-seropositive.

V is TRBV7-2 and J is TRBJ1-1; possible D gene TRBD1, 6 bases. Germline loops: CDR1 SGHTA, CDR2 FQGNSA. The germline V and J ends were trimmed by 4 bases and 1 base, with 13 bases remaining between them. The CDR3 sequence is 15 residues long. The DNA of the CDR3 is TGTGCCAGCAGCTCACAGGGTGCCCCGAACACTGAAGCTTTCTTT. Its protein is CASSSQGAPNTEAFF.

The chain joins TRBV7-8 to TRBJ1-1; 9 bases fit TRBD1. The CDR3 has 14 residues. Trimming removed 3 bases from V and 7 bases from J; junction bases left unmatched: 6. From germline, CDR1 is SGHVS and CDR2 FQNEAQ. CDR3 DNA sequence: TGTGCCAGCAGCTTGAATACAGGGGGCAGTGAAGCTTTCTTT. It is translated as CASSLNTGGSEAFF. Full variable domain (outside the CDR3, taken from reference TRBV7-8 and TRBJ1-1): GAGVSQSPRYKVAKRGQDVALRCDPISGHVSLFWYQQALGQGPEFLTYFQNEAQLDKSGLPSDRFFAERPEGSVSTLKIQRTQQEDSAVYLCASSLNTGGSEAFFGQGTRLTVV.

The V and J genes are TRBV19 and TRBJ1-2, with TRBD1 matching over 7 bases. The CDR3 totals 13 residues. The J segment lost 7 bases and the V segment lost 1 base, leaving 3 bases of the junction unmatched. Germline loops: CDR1 LNHDA, CDR2 SQIVND (reference sequence). The CDR3 protein is CASSIGQGSGYTF. The CDR3 DNA follows: TGTGCCAGTAGTATAGGACAGGGTAGTGGCTACACCTTC.

The V and J genes are TRBV20-1 and TRBJ2-5, with D possibly TRBD1 on 6 matching bases. Germline V gene lookup returns CDR1 DFQATT and CDR2 SNEGSKA (reference sequence). Trimming pared 6 bases from V and 4 bases from J, leaving 9 bases between. CDR3 size: 11 residues. CDR3 DNA sequence: TGCAGTGCGATACAGGGAGAGACCCAGTACTTC. Its translation is CSAIQGETQYF.

This clone occurred once. The rearrangement links TRBV9 to TRBJ2-2; D uncertain. Germline lookup yields CDR1 SGDLS and CDR2 YYNGEE. This CDR3 is 12 amino acids long. With 4 bases removed from V and 6 bases from J, the gap between germline ends came to 7 bases. The CDR3 DNA is TGTGCCAGCAGCCCACCAGCCGGGGAGCTGTTTTTT. Encoded protein: CASSPPAGELFF.

V usage is TRBV10-3 and J usage is TRBJ1-3; the D is unclear. This CDR3 is 14 amino acids long. Germline V gene sequence: CDR1 ENHRY, CDR2 SYGVKD. The V gene lost 8 bases and the J gene lost 4 bases, with 15 bases spanning the gap. The CDR3 protein is CAIRPQASGNTIYF. The DNA of the CDR3 is TGTGCCATCCGCCCGCAAGCCTCCGGAAACACCATATATTTT.

The chain carries TRBV11-3 and TRBJ2-1; TRBD2 matches at 10 bases. Per germline, CDR1 SGHNT and CDR2 YENEEA. V lost 0 bases to trimming and J lost 4 bases; unmatched junction nucleotides: 12. This CDR3 is 19 amino acids long. The CDR3 nucleotides are TGTGCCAGCAGCTTAGATGGGCGTCTAGCGGGAGCTCATTACAATGAGCAGTTCTTC. It yields the protein CASSLDGRLAGAHYNEQFF.

The rearrangement joins TRBV2 to TRBJ1-1; no reliable D call. V was trimmed by 6 bases and J by 7 bases, leaving 9 bases between them. This CDR3 has 11 amino acids. Per the germline V gene, CDR1 is SNHLY and CDR2 is FYNNEI. CDR3 loop: CASREESEAFF. The CDR3 bases are TGTGCCAGCAGGGAGGAGAGTGAAGCTTTCTTT.

This clone was seen a few times. CDR3 residues: CASRHPQASSGNTIYF. CDR3 nucleotide sequence: TGTGCCAGTAGACACCCCCAGGCCTCCTCTGGAAACACCATATATTTT. This sequence joins TRBV19 and TRBJ1-3; no reliable D call. Germline V lookup: CDR1 LNHDA, CDR2 SQIVND (reference sequence). The V gene lost 6 bases and the J gene lost 0 bases, with 15 bases spanning the gap. CDR3 length equals 16 residues.

The chain uses TRBV7-2 and TRBJ1-4, with D possibly TRBD1 on 5 matching bases. Per germline, CDR1 SGHTA and CDR2 FQGNSA. This CDR3 region has 13 residues. Trimming removed 6 bases at V and 8 bases at J, with 13 bases between. The CDR3 loop reads CASSQNTGEKLFF. The CDR3 DNA follows: TGTGCCAGCAGTCAAAACACAGGCGAAAAACTGTTTTTT. Supplemented by reference TRBV7-2 and TRBJ1-4, the full variable domain reads GAGVSQSPSNKVTEKGKDVELRCDPISGHTALYWYRQSLGQGLEFLIYFQGNSAPDKSGLPSDRFSAERTGGSVSTLTIQRTQQEDSAVYLCASSQNTGEKLFFGSGTQLSVL.

This chain's CDR3 is CASSPRGGLGRSSGSYEQYF. CDR3 in DNA: TGTGCCAGTAGTCCACGGGGGGGACTGGGACGAAGTAGCGGCTCCTACGAGCAGTACTTC. V gene TRBV19 combines with J gene TRBJ2-7; 8 bases fit TRBD2. Germline CDR1 is LNHDA and CDR2 is SQIVND (reference sequence). CDR3 length: 20 amino acids. Losses at the gene ends were 5 bases for V and 0 bases for J; bases not matched to a gene: 21.

V and J are TRBV30 and TRBJ2-5; 7 positions agree with TRBD2. The length of the CDR3 is 12 residues. Trimming at V came to 5 bases and at J to 5 bases, leaving 5 bases not matched to a gene. The germline V gene encodes CDR1 GTSNPN and CDR2 SVGIG (reference sequence). In nucleotides, the CDR3 is TGTGCCTGGGGGGGAGGGCTGGAGACCCAGTACTTC. This gives the protein CAWGGGLETQYF.

This clone was seen once. The V gene is TRBV5-6, the J gene TRBJ1-3; TRBD1 aligns across 7 bases. Looked up from germline, CDR1 is SGHDT and CDR2 is YYEEEE. The junction had 0 bases not matched to a gene; V was cut back by 1 base and J by 2 bases. The CDR3 is 14 residues long. The CDR3 spells CASSLTGAGNTIYF. The CDR3 nucleotides are TGTGCCAGCAGCTTGACAGGGGCTGGAAACACCATATATTTT.

This chain joins TRBV28 and TRBJ1-2; a possible D gene is TRBD1 (5 bases). From germline, CDR1 is MDHEN and CDR2 SYDVKM. CDR3 size: 15 residues. Trimming took 7 bases from V and 4 from J, leaving 19 bases between them. The CDR3 DNA reads TGTGCCAGCACCCCCGGGGGGATCAGGGTCTATGGCTACACCTTC. Protein product: CASTPGGIRVYGYTF.

In its sample, this clone was seen once. This rearrangement joins TRBV25-1 to TRBJ2-5, with D unclear. CDR3 size: 15 residues. V was clipped by 8 bases and J by 0 bases, with 16 bases between them. The V gene's germline CDR1 is MGHDK and CDR2 SYGVNS. The CDR3 nucleotides read TGTGCCAGCGAACCTGGGCTCCCGTACCAAGAGACCCAGTACTTC. It translates to CASEPGLPYQETQYF.

This clone was found once. This chain links TRBV7-9 with TRBJ2-1, with D perhaps matching TRBD2 (6 bases). The CDR3 totals 17 residues. Germline V lookup: CDR1 SEHNR, CDR2 FQNEAQ (reference sequence). The V and J ends lost 1 base and 3 bases respectively, with 16 bases between them. CDR3 residues: CASSLGRRRLDYNEQFF. The CDR3 DNA reads TGTGCCAGCAGCTTAGGACGCAGGAGACTAGACTACAATGAGCAGTTCTTC.

V and J are TRBV6-6 and TRBJ2-5; 7 positions agree with TRBD2. CDR3 length: 14 amino acids. The V gene end was trimmed by 7 bases and the J gene end by 2 bases; junction bases not matched to a gene: 7. Germline CDR1 is MNHNY and CDR2 is SVGAGI (reference sequence). The CDR3 reads CASNPGGTQETQYF. The DNA for the CDR3 is TGTGCCAGCAACCCCGGGGGGACTCAAGAGACCCAGTACTTC.

The chain employs TRBV6-6 and TRBJ2-1; 8 nucleotides match TRBD2. With 11 bases clipped from V and 8 bases from J, the junction kept 17 bases outside the gene matches. The CDR3 is made up of 15 amino acids. Germline CDR1 and CDR2: MNHNY and SVGAGI (reference sequence). The CDR3 DNA follows: TGTGCCGGCACCATAGCCCAGCGGGAGTTCGATGAGCAGTTCTTC. Its translation is CAGTIAQREFDEQFF.

This chain joins TRBV30 and TRBJ1-6, with unresolved D. Germline V gene sequence: CDR1 GTSNPN, CDR2 SVGIG (reference sequence). V dropped 4 bases and J dropped 4 bases, with 8 bases sitting between them. The CDR3 has 13 amino acids. CDR3 bases: TGTGCCTGGACTAGGATATATAATTCACCCCTCCACTTT. Its protein product is CAWTRIYNSPLHF.

Note on this clone: Other nucleotide sequences in the sample specify the same CDR3. The gene calls are TRBV7-2 and TRBJ2-7; TRBD2 aligns across 10 bases. This CDR3 region has 15 residues. Germline CDR1 SGHTA, CDR2 FQGNSA. J gave up 1 base and V 1 base, and 1 base lay outside the gene matches. The CDR3 DNA follows: TGTGCCAGCAGCTTAGGGACTAGCGGATCCTACGAGCAGTACTTC. As protein: CASSLGTSGSYEQYF.